The 3 T cell receptor beta chains listed next were all sequenced from one sample in a study of blood T cells in healthy people across ages (dated by TCRdb to the mid-2010s). Receptors were amplified or captured by 5' RACE. The sequencer was an Illumina HiSeq 2500. A second about 7 to 11 cycle PCR used a sample-barcoded 5' primer and a J-beta primer mix. TCRdb passed the public sequencing reads through fastp at Q25 and MiXCR, retaining productive beta sequences. Rows merge per CDR3 protein into single entries with the most common DNA and genes. This sample lists approximately 810,000 distinct CDR3 sequences; around 30% were detected once. In total, the top ten clones hold around a sixth of the sample. The sequenced sample consisted of blood. These receptors originate from a woman of 80 years or more in good health.

A note on this clonotype: This likely comes from a read error, as the CDR3 has no conserved phenylalanine or tryptophan at its end. V usage is TRBV5-6 and J usage is TRBJ2-3; 8 nucleotides match TRBD2. Germline V CDR1 and CDR2: SGHDT, YYEEEE. V dropped 1 base and J dropped 4; count of bases not matched to a gene: 8. The CDR3 spans 16 residues. This CDR3 reads CASSLMRGARADTQYL. The DNA of the CDR3 is TGTGCCAGCAGCTTGATGCGGGGGGCGCGGGCAGATACGCAGTATTTG.

This clonotype was counted many times. V usage is TRBV6-6 and J usage is TRBJ2-5, with TRBD2 identical over 10 bases. Germline-derived CDR1 and CDR2 are MNHNY and SVGAGI (reference sequence). The CDR3 loop spans 14 amino acids. After removal of 6 bases from V and 4 bases from J, the junction contained 5 bases not matched to a gene. CDR3 amino acids: CASRTSGQRETQYF. CDR3 bases: TGTGCCAGCAGGACTAGCGGGCAGAGAGAGACCCAGTACTTC.

This clonotype was seen many times. The chain uses TRBV11-2 and TRBJ2-7; D gene ambiguous. CDR1 SGHAT and CDR2 FQNNGV come from the germline V gene. V lost 4 bases and J 3 bases, leaving 10 bases between the germline ends. CDR3 length: 13 amino acids. CDR3 nucleotide sequence: TGTGCCAGCAGCTCCTCCGTTGACTACGAGCAGTACTTC. Protein product: CASSSSVDYEQYF.